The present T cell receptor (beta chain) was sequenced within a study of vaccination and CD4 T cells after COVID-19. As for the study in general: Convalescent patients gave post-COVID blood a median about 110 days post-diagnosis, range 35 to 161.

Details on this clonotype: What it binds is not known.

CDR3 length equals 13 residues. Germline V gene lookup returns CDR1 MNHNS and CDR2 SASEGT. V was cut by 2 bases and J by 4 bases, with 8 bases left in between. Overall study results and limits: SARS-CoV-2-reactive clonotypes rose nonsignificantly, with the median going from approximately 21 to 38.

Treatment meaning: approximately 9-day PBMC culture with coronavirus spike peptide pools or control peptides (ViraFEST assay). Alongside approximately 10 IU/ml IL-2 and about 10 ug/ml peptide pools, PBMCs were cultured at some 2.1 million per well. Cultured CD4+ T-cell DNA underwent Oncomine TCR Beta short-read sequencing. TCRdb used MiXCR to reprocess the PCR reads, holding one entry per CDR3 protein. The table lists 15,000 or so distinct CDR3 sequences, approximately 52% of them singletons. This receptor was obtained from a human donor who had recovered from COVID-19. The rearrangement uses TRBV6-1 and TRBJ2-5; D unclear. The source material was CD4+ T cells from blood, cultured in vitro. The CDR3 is CASSEQGSETQYF. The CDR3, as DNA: TGTGCCAGCAGTGAACAAGGGTCAGAGACCCAGTACTTC.